The 20 T cell receptor beta chains given below trace back to one sample, sequenced in a study of post-analysis software for immune sequencing data. Findings and caveats of the study: Roughly 5 TRBV segments (TRBV5-6, TRBV5-1 and TRBV20-1 among them) occurred more frequently in patients than in controls.

Every TCR beta cDNA library bore unique molecular identifiers. TCRdb re-analysed the PCR reads in MiXCR, keeping a single row per CDR3 protein. The data show about 190,000 distinct CDR3 sequences, around 29% seen once. Their recognized antigens are unknown. Sequenced: blood. These receptors all stem from a girl between 2 and 17 years old with multiple sclerosis.

The J gene is TRBJ2-1, the V gene TRBV30, with D uncertain. This CDR3 has 13 amino acids. V lost 4 bases, J lost 12 bases, and 19 bases lay in between. The V gene's germline CDR1 is GTSNPN and CDR2 SVGIG (reference sequence). CDR3 amino acids: CAWTKPDDFGQFF. CDR3 DNA sequence: TGTGCCTGGACCAAACCAGACGACTTTGGGCAGTTCTTC.

This clonotype was counted at least ten times. V and J are TRBV6-5 and TRBJ1-2, with 12 nucleotides matching TRBD1. The germline V gene encodes CDR1 MNHEY and CDR2 SVGAGI. The CDR3 extends over 15 amino acids. The V segment lost 7 bases and the J segment 5 bases; nucleotides outside the gene matches: 8. CDR3 residues: CASTFRGQGAYGYTF. The CDR3 DNA follows: TGTGCCAGCACTTTCAGGGGACAGGGGGCATATGGCTACACCTTC.

Worth noting for this clonotype: A much larger clone sits a single nucleotide away, making a read error possible. J is TRBJ1-4 and V is TRBV6-5; D perhaps matches TRBD1 (6 bases). The CDR3 runs to 15 residues. Germline lookup yields CDR1 MNHEY and CDR2 SVGAGI. The CDR3: CASSYSGQNYEKRFF. Written as DNA, the CDR3 is TGTGCCAGCAGTTACTCGGGACAAAATTATGAAAAACGGTTTTTT.

This clonotype was counted at least ten times. This chain joins TRBV29-1 and TRBJ2-3, with D perhaps matching TRBD1 or TRBD2 (6 bases each). The CDR3 loop spans 14 amino acids. Trimming took off 7 bases at V and 1 base at J, with 15 bases between the two ends. Germline CDR1 reads SQVTM; CDR2 reads ANQGSEA. The CDR3 reads CSGRGPIRTDTQYF. The CDR3 DNA is TGCAGCGGCCGGGGGCCCATTCGCACAGATACGCAGTATTTT.

This clonotype was observed a few times. V gene TRBV2 combines with J gene TRBJ1-1; no firm D call. V lost 3 bases and J 4 bases, leaving 3 bases between the germline ends. Per the germline V gene, CDR1 is SNHLY and CDR2 is FYNNEI. There are 11 residues in the CDR3. CDR3 nucleotide sequence: TGTGCCAGCAGTGAGACCACTGAAGCTTTCTTT. Translation gives CASSETTEAFF.

Regarding this clonotype: This could be a read error, since a much larger clone is one nucleotide away. The V and J genes are TRBV4-1 and TRBJ2-7, with TRBD2 as a possible D gene (5 bases). Trimming removed 4 bases from V and 7 bases from J, with 20 bases in between. The CDR3 has 15 residues. The germline V gene encodes CDR1 MGHRA and CDR2 YSYEKL. Here the CDR3 reads CASSPKVRDNNEQYF. The CDR3 DNA reads as TGCGCCAGCAGCCCCAAGGTCCGGGATAACAATGAGCAGTACTTC.

This clonotype was recorded at least ten times. V usage is TRBV5-1 and J usage is TRBJ2-7; TRBD1 is a possible D gene (5 bases). CDR3 size: 11 residues. The V end lost 5 bases, the J end lost 4 bases, and 7 bases lay between the germline ends. Germline-derived CDR1 and CDR2 are SGHRS and YFSETQ. This CDR3 reads CASSDSYEQYF. CDR3 coding DNA: TGCGCCAGCAGTGACAGTTACGAGCAGTACTTC.

The CDR3 spells CAWSAGTVGEQYF. The CDR3 nucleotides are TGTGCCTGGAGTGCCGGGACTGTAGGCGAGCAGTACTTC. The chain uses TRBV30 and TRBJ2-7, with D maybe TRBD2 (6 bases). Trimming removed 1 base at V and 6 bases at J, with 13 bases between. The CDR3 has 13 residues. Germline V gives CDR1 GTSNPN, CDR2 SVGIG (reference sequence).

This clonotype was seen a handful of times. The V and J genes are TRBV20-1 and TRBJ1-5; TRBD1 matches 7 bases. CDR3 length equals 20 residues. Germline CDR1 DFQATT, CDR2 SNEGSKA (reference sequence). V lost 1 base, J lost 4 bases, and 22 bases stayed unmatched. The CDR3 loop is CSARAYLSATGYYWNQPQHF. The CDR3 nucleotides are TGCAGTGCTAGAGCGTATTTGTCAGCGACAGGGTATTATTGGAATCAGCCCCAGCATTTT.

The sample holds many counts of this clonotype. The V gene is TRBV29-1, the J gene TRBJ2-7; D not certain. CDR3 length equals 14 residues. V dropped 4 bases and J dropped 3 bases, with 16 bases sitting between them. The V gene's germline CDR1 is SQVTM and CDR2 ANQGSEA. As DNA, the CDR3 is TGCAGCGTTGGTTCGTTTGGCAGAGGCTACGAGCAGTACTTC. Its translation: CSVGSFGRGYEQYF.

Note on this clonotype: Given a much more abundant clone one base away, this may be a read error. The chain combines TRBV5-1 with TRBJ2-5; no clear D. Germline lookup yields CDR1 SGHRS and CDR2 YFSETQ. This CDR3 comprises 14 residues. The CDR3 spells CTSSLVSLQETQYF. The CDR3 DNA sequence: TGCACCAGCAGCTTGGTCTCACTCCAAGAGACCCAGTACTTC.

This clonotype was recorded many times. The CDR3 is CSAEGPGRYGYTF. CDR3 coding DNA: TGCAGCGCCGAAGGTCCGGGCCGCTATGGCTACACCTTC. This chain links TRBV29-1 with TRBJ1-2, with D uncertain. CDR3 length: 13 amino acids. Germline values: CDR1 SQVTM, CDR2 ANQGSEA. V shed 7 bases and J shed 4 bases, with 16 bases lying between them.

This clonotype was observed many times. The rearrangement joins TRBV6-4 to TRBJ2-1, with a tentative D call TRBD1 (6 bases). Germline V gene data show CDR1 as MRHNA and CDR2 as SNTAGT. V was trimmed by 6 bases and J by 7 bases, leaving 19 bases between them. The CDR3 extends over 15 amino acids. The CDR3: CASSTGVGAPNEQFF. DNA of the CDR3: TGTGCCAGCAGCACCGGGGTGGGGGCCCCAAATGAGCAGTTCTTC.

This clonotype was found many times. The chain recombines TRBV7-2 with TRBJ2-6, with TRBD1 matching 7 bases. Looked up from germline, CDR1 is SGHTA and CDR2 is FQGNSA. V was clipped by 8 bases and J by 1 base; unmatched bases: 14. The length of the CDR3 is 18 residues. CDR3 DNA: TGTGCCAGCCGTACGACCCGACAGGGAAAGTCTGGGGCCAACGTCCTGACTTTC. This encodes CASRTTRQGKSGANVLTF.

The genes are TRBV5-1 and TRBJ1-1; unclear D gene. CDR1 and CDR2 from the germline V gene are SGHRS and YFSETQ. Trimming took 7 bases from V and 1 from J, leaving 17 bases between them. The CDR3 is made up of 15 amino acids. The CDR3 here is CASRARAGTNTEAFF. In DNA form, the CDR3 reads TGCGCCAGCCGAGCTCGGGCCGGTACGAACACTGAAGCTTTCTTT.

This clonotype was found many times. The rearrangement joins TRBV12-3 or TRBV12-4 to TRBJ2-7; D is unresolved. Deletions cut 1 base from V and 2 bases from J, with 6 bases between. The CDR3 runs to 13 residues. The CDR3 DNA reads TGTGCCAGCAGTTTAGGCGGACCCTACGAGCAGTACTTC. This encodes CASSLGGPYEQYF.

The chain uses TRBV3-1 and TRBJ2-5, with D possibly being TRBD2 (6 bases). Trimming took off 0 bases at V and 11 bases at J, with 25 bases between the two ends. Germline assignment: CDR1 LGHDT and CDR2 YNNKEL (reference sequence). There are 17 residues in the CDR3. The CDR3 DNA sequence: TGTGCCAGCAGCCAAGATCACAGGCGGGGTGGAAGAGATGAGCAGTACTTC. The encoded protein is CASSQDHRRGGRDEQYF.

This clonotype came up a few times. CDR3 region: CASGPFVAGGLETQYF. DNA for the CDR3: TGCGCCAGCGGCCCCTTCGTGGCGGGAGGCTTAGAGACCCAGTACTTC. The chain combines TRBV5-1 with TRBJ2-5; 8 bases line up with TRBD2. The CDR3 runs 16 residues. With V trimmed by 7 bases and J by 4 bases, 15 bases remained unmatched. In germline, CDR1 is SGHRS, CDR2 YFSETQ.

This chain connects TRBV27 to TRBJ2-7, with TRBD2 as a possible D gene (6 bases). V was trimmed by 4 bases and J by 1 base, leaving 11 bases between them. From germline, CDR1 is MNHEY and CDR2 SMNVEV (reference sequence). There are 14 residues in the CDR3. The CDR3 bases are TGTGCCAGCAGTTCCCGGGGGAAATCCTACGAGCAGTACTTC. Protein sequence: CASSSRGKSYEQYF.

This clonotype was observed at least ten times. The chain is built from TRBV4-1 and TRBJ2-6; D gene unclear. V was trimmed by 4 bases and J by 2 bases, leaving 12 bases between them. Germline loops: CDR1 MGHRA, CDR2 YSYEKL. CDR3 length equals 16 residues. CDR3 nucleotide sequence: TGCGCCAGCAGCCCAACCCCCATAGCTGGGGCCAACGTCCTGACTTTC. Protein sequence: CASSPTPIAGANVLTF.